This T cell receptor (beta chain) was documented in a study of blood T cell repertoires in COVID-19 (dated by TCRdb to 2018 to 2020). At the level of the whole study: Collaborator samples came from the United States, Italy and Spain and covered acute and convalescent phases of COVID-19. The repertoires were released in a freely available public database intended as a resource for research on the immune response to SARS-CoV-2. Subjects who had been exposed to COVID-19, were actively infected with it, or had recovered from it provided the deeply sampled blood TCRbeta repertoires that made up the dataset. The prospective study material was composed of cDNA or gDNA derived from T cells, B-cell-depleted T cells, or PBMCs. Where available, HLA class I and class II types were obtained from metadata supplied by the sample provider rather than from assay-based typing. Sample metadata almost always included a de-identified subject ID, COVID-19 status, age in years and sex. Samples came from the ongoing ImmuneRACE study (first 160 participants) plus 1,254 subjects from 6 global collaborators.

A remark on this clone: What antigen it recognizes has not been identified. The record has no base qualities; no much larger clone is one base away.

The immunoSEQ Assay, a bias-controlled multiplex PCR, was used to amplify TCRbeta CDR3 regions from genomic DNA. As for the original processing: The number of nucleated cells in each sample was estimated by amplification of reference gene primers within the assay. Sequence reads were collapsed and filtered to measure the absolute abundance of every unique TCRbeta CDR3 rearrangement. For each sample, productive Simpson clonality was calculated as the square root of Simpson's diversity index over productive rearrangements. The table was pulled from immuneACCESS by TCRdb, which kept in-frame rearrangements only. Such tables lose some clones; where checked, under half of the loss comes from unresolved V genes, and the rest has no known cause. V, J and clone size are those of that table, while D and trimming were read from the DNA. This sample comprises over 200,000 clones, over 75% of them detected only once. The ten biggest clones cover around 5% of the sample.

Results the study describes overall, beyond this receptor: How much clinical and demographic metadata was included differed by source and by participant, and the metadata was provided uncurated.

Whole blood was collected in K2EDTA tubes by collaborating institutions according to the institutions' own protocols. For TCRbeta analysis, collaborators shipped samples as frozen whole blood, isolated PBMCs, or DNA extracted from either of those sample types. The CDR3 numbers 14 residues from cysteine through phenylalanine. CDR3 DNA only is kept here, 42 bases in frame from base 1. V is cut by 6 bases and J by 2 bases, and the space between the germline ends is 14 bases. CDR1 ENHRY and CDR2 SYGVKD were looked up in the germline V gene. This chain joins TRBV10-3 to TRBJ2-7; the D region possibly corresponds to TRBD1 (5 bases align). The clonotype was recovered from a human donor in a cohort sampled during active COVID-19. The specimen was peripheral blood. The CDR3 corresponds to CAIRDGQPPYEQYF. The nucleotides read TGTGCCATCAGGGACGGACAACCACCCTACGAGCAGTACTTC.